This T cell receptor (beta chain) is from a study of cytomegalovirus exposure and HLA in healthy donors. Overall study findings and caveats: The investigators catalogued 160 or so TCR beta chains as cytomegalovirus-associated.

Germline V gives CDR1 SGHVS, CDR2 FNYEAQ. The CDR3 covers 13 residues. V lost 4 bases and J lost 4, with 11 bases in between. Points on this clone: Its antigen is undetermined.

PCR employed 60 Vbeta and 13 Jbeta primers. The table came from immunoSEQ multiplex PCR; TCRdb's copy has only in-frame clones and leaves some out. The sample has about 130,000 clones; about four fifths are singletons. The receptor comes from a male donor in good health and CMV-seropositive. The chain uses TRBV7-6 and TRBJ2-7, with a possible D match to TRBD1 (6 bases). Sequenced sample: PBMCs. CDR3 sequence (DNA): TGTGCCAGCAGCTCAGAGGGGGTTTACGAGCAGTACTTC. Translation gives CASSSEGVYEQYF.